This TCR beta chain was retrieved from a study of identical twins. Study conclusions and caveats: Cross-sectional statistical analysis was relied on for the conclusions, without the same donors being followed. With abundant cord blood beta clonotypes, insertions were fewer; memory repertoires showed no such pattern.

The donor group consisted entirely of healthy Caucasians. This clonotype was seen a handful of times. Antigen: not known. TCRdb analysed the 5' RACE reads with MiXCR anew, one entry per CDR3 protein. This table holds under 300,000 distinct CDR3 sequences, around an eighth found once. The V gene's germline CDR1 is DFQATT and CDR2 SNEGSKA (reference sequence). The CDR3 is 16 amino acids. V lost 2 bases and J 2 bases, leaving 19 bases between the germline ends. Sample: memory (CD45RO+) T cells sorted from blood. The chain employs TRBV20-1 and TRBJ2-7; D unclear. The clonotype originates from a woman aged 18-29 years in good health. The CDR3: CSARPTLPTYPYEQYF. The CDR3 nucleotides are TGCAGTGCTAGACCCACGCTGCCAACCTATCCCTACGAGCAGTACTTC.